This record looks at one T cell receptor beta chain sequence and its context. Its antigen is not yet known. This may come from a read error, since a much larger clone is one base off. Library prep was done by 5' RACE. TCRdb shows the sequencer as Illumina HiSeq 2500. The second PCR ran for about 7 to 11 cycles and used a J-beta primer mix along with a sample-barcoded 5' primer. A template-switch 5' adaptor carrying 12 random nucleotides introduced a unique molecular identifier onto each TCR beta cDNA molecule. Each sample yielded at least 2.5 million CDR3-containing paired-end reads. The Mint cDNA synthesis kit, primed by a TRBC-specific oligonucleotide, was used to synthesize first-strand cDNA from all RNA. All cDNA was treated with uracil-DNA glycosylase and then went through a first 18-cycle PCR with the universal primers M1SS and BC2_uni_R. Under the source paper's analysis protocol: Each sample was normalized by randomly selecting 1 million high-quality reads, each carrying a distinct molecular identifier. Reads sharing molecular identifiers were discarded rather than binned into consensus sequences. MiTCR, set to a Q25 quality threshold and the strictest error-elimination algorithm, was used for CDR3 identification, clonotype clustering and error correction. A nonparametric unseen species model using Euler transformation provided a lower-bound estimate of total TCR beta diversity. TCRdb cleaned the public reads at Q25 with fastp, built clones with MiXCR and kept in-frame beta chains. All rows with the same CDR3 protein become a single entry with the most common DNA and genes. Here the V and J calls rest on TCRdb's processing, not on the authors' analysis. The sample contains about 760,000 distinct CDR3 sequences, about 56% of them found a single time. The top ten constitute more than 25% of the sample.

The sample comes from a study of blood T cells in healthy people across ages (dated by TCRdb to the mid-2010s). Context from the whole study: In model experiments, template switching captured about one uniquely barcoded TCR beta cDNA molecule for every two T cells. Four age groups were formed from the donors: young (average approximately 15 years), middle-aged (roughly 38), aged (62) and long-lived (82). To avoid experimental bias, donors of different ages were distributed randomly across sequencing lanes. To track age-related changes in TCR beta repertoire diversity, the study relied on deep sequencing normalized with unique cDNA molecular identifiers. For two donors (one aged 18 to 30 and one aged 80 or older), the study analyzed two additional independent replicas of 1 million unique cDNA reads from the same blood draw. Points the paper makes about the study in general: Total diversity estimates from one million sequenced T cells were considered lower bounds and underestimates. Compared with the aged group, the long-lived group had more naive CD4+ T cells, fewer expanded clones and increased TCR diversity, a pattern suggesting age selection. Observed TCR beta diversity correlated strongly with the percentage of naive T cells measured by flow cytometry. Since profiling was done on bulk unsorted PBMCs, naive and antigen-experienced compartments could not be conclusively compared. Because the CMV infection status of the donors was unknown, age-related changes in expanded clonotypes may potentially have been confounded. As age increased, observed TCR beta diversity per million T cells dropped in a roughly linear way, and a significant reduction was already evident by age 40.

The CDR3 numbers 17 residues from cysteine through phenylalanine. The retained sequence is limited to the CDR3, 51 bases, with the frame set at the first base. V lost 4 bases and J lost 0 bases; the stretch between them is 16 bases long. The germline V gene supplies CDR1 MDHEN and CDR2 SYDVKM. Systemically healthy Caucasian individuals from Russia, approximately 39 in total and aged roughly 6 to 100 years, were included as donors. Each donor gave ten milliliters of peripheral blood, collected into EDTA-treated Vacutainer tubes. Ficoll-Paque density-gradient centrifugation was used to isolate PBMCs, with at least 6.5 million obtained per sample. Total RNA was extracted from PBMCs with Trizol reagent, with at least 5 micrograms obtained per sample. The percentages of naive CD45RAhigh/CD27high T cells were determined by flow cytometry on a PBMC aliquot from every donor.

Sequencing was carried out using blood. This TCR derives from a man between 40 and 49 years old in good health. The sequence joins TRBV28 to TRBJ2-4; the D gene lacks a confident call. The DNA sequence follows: TGTGCCAGCAGTTCCATGATTTGGAGTCTAGCCAAAAACATTCAGTACTTC. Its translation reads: CASSSMIWSLAKNIQYF.